This passage covers 17 T cell receptor beta chains from one sample sequenced in a study of CD8+CD57+ T cells in acquired aplastic anemia. The authors sequenced patients whose flow cytometry had shown CD8+CD57+ cell expansion. Using genomic DNA as the template, TCR beta VDJ and CDR3 profiling was carried out. TCRdb re-derived calls from the reads in MiXCR, one entry per CDR3 protein. The sample consists of a few hundred thousand distinct CDR3 sequences, more than 25% of them appearing once. What was sequenced was sorted CD4+, CD8+, or CD8+CD57+ T cells (not recorded which) from PBMCs. The receptors come from a human donor with aplastic anemia.

This clonotype has ten or more counts. V usage is TRBV4-2 and J usage is TRBJ1-2; a possible D gene is TRBD1 (6 bases). V lost 6 bases, J lost 8 bases, and 13 bases lay in between. This CDR3 has 12 amino acids. Looked up from germline, CDR1 is LGHNA and CDR2 is YNFKEQ. The CDR3, as DNA: TGTGCCAGCAGAGCCCCAGGGGTCGGCTACACCTTC. Translating it yields CASRAPGVGYTF.

The rearrangement uses TRBV11-1 and TRBJ1-2; D remains ambiguous. The CDR3 spans 15 residues. V was shortened by 8 bases and J by 0 bases, with 16 bases between the two germline ends. In germline, CDR1 is SGHAT, CDR2 FQDESV (reference sequence). CDR3: CASGRRRPPNYGYTF. The CDR3 region has the DNA TGTGCCAGCGGCCGCCGCAGGCCACCTAACTATGGCTACACCTTC.

The chain couples TRBV7-9 to TRBJ2-7; no clear D. The CDR3 is 15 residues long. Trimming took off 5 bases at V and 2 bases at J, with 16 bases between the two ends. Looked up from germline, CDR1 is SEHNR and CDR2 is FQNEAQ (reference sequence). The CDR3 DNA is TGTGCCAGCAGCCAGGAACAGTTGGTCCCCTACGAGCAGTACTTC. Protein: CASSQEQLVPYEQYF. The full variable domain, its missing parts supplied by reference TRBV7-9 and TRBJ2-7, is DTGVSQNPRHKITKRGQNVTFRCDPISEHNRLYWYRQTLGQGPEFLTYFQNEAQLEKSRLLSDRFSAERPKGSFSTLEIQRTEQGDSAMYLCASSQEQLVPYEQYFGPGTRLTVT.

This clonotype has only one observation. The rearrangement uses TRBV19 and TRBJ2-2; a weak D match, TRBD1 (6 bases). The V gene's germline CDR1 is LNHDA and CDR2 SQIVND (reference sequence). V was cut by 6 bases and J by 1 base, with 12 bases left in between. The CDR3 has 15 amino acids. Here the CDR3 reads CASSTLDRNTGELFF. The CDR3 DNA follows: TGTGCCAGTAGCACATTGGACAGGAACACCGGGGAGCTGTTTTTT. Full variable domain (remainder filled in from reference TRBV19 and TRBJ2-2): DGGITQSPKYLFRKEGQNVTLSCEQNLNHDAMYWYRQDPGQGLRLIYYSQIVNDFQKGDIAEGYSVSREKKESFPLTVTSAQKNPTAFYLCASSTLDRNTGELFFGEGSRLTVL.

This clonotype is a singleton in its sample. The chain employs TRBV2 and TRBJ2-7, with TRBD1 matching over 10 bases. Germline assignment: CDR1 SNHLY and CDR2 FYNNEI. The CDR3 runs to 13 residues. The ends lost 8 bases at V and 3 bases at J; junction bases unmatched: 4. The CDR3 here is CASLRDRGYEQYF. The CDR3 nucleotides read TGTGCCAGCCTGAGGGACAGGGGCTACGAGCAGTACTTC.

This chain links TRBV19 with TRBJ2-3, with a tentative D call TRBD1 (6 bases). Germline CDR1 and CDR2: LNHDA and SQIVND (reference sequence). The V end lost 4 bases, the J end lost 0 bases, and 11 bases lay between the germline ends. The CDR3 totals 15 residues. As DNA, the CDR3 is TGTGCCAGTAGTAAAACTGGACAGAGCACAGATACGCAGTATTTT. Its translation is CASSKTGQSTDTQYF. Full variable domain (rest looked up from reference TRBV19 and TRBJ2-3): DGGITQSPKYLFRKEGQNVTLSCEQNLNHDAMYWYRQDPGQGLRLIYYSQIVNDFQKGDIAEGYSVSREKKESFPLTVTSAQKNPTAFYLCASSKTGQSTDTQYFGPGTRLTVL.

This clonotype was recorded a few times. This chain joins TRBV4-3 and TRBJ1-1; no clear D. CDR1 LGHNA and CDR2 YSLEER come from the germline V gene. The CDR3 consists of 15 residues. Trimming removed 5 bases from V and 1 base from J, with 14 bases in between. The DNA of the CDR3 is TGCGCCAGCAGCTCAAAACTACACCCGAACACTGAAGCTTTCTTT. Translation gives CASSSKLHPNTEAFF.

On this clonotype: The junction departs from the called germline gene at one end, perhaps through a read error. V gene TRBV7-9 combines with J gene TRBJ1-3; D remains ambiguous. The CDR3 sequence is 14 residues long. The germline V gene has CDR1 SEHNR and CDR2 FQNEAQ (reference sequence). The CDR3: CASSLSISGSTIYF. CDR3 nucleotides: TGTGCCAGCAGCTTATCAATCTCTGGAAGCACCATATATTTT.

The rearrangement joins TRBV12-3 or TRBV12-4 to TRBJ2-7; 12 nucleotides agree with TRBD1. V shed 3 bases, J shed 6 bases, and the junction held 6 bases outside the gene matches. The CDR3 is 15 amino acids. DNA for the CDR3: TGTGCCAGCAGTTTCGCGGGACAGGGGGCGCGCGAGCAGTACTTC. It yields the protein CASSFAGQGAREQYF.

This chain's CDR3 is CASSYRGGGNTGELFF. CDR3 DNA: TGTGCCAGCAGTTACAGGGGAGGGGGGAACACCGGGGAGCTGTTTTTT. This chain connects TRBV25-1 to TRBJ2-2, with D possibly called TRBD1 or TRBD2 (7 bases each). The germline V gene encodes CDR1 MGHDK and CDR2 SYGVNS. The CDR3 covers 16 residues. Trimming removed 5 bases from V and 1 base from J, with 14 bases in between.

This clonotype was observed a handful of times. This may be a read error, as it is one base from a much larger clone. J is TRBJ2-7 and V is TRBV7-2; D unclear. Germline CDR1 and CDR2: SGHTA and FQGNSA. V was pared by 2 bases and J by 7 bases, with 9 bases between. CDR3 length: 12 amino acids. CDR3: CASSLFRREQYV. The CDR3 DNA reads TGTGCCAGCAGCTTATTTAGGCGGGAGCAGTACGTC.

This clonotype has only one observation. The chain is built from TRBV7-8 and TRBJ1-5, with D hard to call. Per the germline V gene, CDR1 is SGHVS and CDR2 is FQNEAQ. The CDR3 has 13 residues. V dropped 3 bases and J dropped 5 bases, with 8 bases sitting between them. Here the CDR3 DNA reads TGTGCCAGCAGCTTGTGGACCGATCAGCCCCAGCATTTT. Amino acid sequence: CASSLWTDQPQHF.

As DNA, the CDR3 is TGCAGTGCTCCCCCGCCTCTTAGGGAGGGCCTCGATGGCGGGGAGCTGTTTTTT. Translated: CSAPPPLREGLDGGELFF. The genes are TRBV20-1 and TRBJ2-2, with TRBD2 matching 7 bases. CDR3 size: 18 residues. Germline CDR1 is DFQATT and CDR2 is SNEGSKA (reference sequence). Germline trimming cut 5 bases from V and 7 bases from J; bases unmatched to any gene: 22.

This clonotype was detected ten times or more. CDR3 residues: CARTSGNQETQYF. The CDR3 nucleotides read TGTGCCAGGACTAGCGGAAACCAAGAGACCCAGTACTTC. V and J are TRBV2 and TRBJ2-5; 9 bases are shared with TRBD2. Germline-derived CDR1 and CDR2 are SNHLY and FYNNEI. With 9 bases clipped from V and 0 bases from J, the junction kept 2 bases outside the gene matches. The CDR3 runs to 13 residues.

The chain links TRBV2 to TRBJ1-6; 9 bases match TRBD1. This CDR3 has 12 residues. The germline CDR1 and CDR2 sequences are SNHLY and FYNNEI. J lost 11 bases, V lost 6 bases, and 2 bases had no gene match. The CDR3 here is CASRGQGAPLHF. CDR3 in DNA: TGTGCCAGCAGGGGACAGGGAGCACCCCTCCACTTT.

V is TRBV4-1 and J is TRBJ2-7; no clear D. Germline V gives CDR1 MGHRA, CDR2 YSYEKL. CDR3 length: 14 residues. Trimming pared 1 base from V and 2 bases from J, leaving 9 bases between. As DNA, the CDR3 is TGCGCCAGCAGCCAAGCGGGTCGTGCCTACGAGCAGTACTTC. Its protein is CASSQAGRAYEQYF.

This clonotype has a count of ten or more. The chain's CDR3 is CATSAPASYNEQFF. In DNA form, the CDR3 reads TGTGCCACCAGTGCGCCAGCTTCGTACAATGAGCAGTTCTTC. This sequence joins TRBV24-1 and TRBJ2-1; D unresolved. CDR1 is KGHDR, CDR2 SFDVKD, per germline. The CDR3 is 14 residues long. V was pared by 5 bases and J by 4 bases, with 11 bases between.